The rows below give T cell receptor beta chains drawn from one sample of a study of blood T cell repertoires in COVID-19. Libraries were prepared by immunoSEQ multiplex PCR; TCRdb keeps only in-frame clonotypes and omits some of them. The sample comprises some 31,000 clones, 81% of which are singletons, and around 3.2% rests with the top ten. The sample consisted of peripheral blood. The receptors originated from a man between 65 and 80 years old with COVID-19, enrolled during active disease. Both conserved end residues are part of each CDR3. D genes are given only for firm matches. Where a row states a size, it is once, few, many or the class of an expanded clone; other rows omit it.

v_gene	d_gene	abundance	j_gene	CDR3aa	CDR3nt
TRBV28	-	-	TRBJ1-2	CASTVTGLNYGYTF	TGTGCCAGCACCGTGACAGGTCTCAACTATGGCTACACCTTC
TRBV2	TRBD1	once	TRBJ1-2	CASSDSVQGAVQDGYTF	TGTGCCAGCAGTGATTCGGTACAGGGGGCTGTCCAGGATGGCTACACCTTC
TRBV1	-	few	TRBJ1-4	CTSLAGEEKLFF	TGCACCAGCCTTGCAGGGGAGGAAAAACTGTTTTTT
TRBV6-2/TRBV6-3	TRBD2	-	TRBJ2-2	CASSTIPGLAGANTGELFF	TGTGCCAGCAGCACAATCCCGGGACTAGCGGGAGCAAACACCGGGGAGCTGTTTTTT
TRBV5-1	TRBD1	-	TRBJ2-3	CASRSGQGADTQYF	TGCGCCAGCCGCAGTGGACAGGGGGCAGATACGCAGTATTTT
TRBV18	-	-	TRBJ2-3	CASSPRGADTQYF	TGTGCCAGCTCACCACGGGGGGCAGATACGCAGTATTTT
TRBV6-5	-	-	TRBJ1-2	CASSGAGGNGYTF	TGTGCCAGCAGCGGGGCGGGGGGAAATGGCTACACCTTC
TRBV11-3	TRBD1	few	TRBJ2-7	CASSASGTVYEQYF	TGTGCCAGCAGTGCCTCCGGGACAGTTTACGAGCAGTACTTC
TRBV6-6	TRBD2	-	TRBJ2-3	CASRALSGRTDTQYF	TGTGCCAGCCGTGCGCTTAGCGGGAGAACAGATACGCAGTATTTT
TRBV28	-	few	TRBJ1-5	CASSPPRGMNQPQHF	TGTGCCAGCAGTCCACCCAGGGGTATGAATCAGCCCCAGCATTTT
TRBV30	TRBD1	-	TRBJ1-5	CAWRAQGASQPQHF	TGTGCCTGGAGGGCACAGGGGGCAAGTCAGCCCCAGCATTTT
TRBV15	-	-	TRBJ1-4	CATSRDITTGEKLFF	TGTGCCACCAGCAGAGATATAACAACGGGTGAAAAACTGTTTTTT
TRBV27	TRBD1	-	TRBJ1-2	CASSLQGAPYGYTF	TGTGCCAGCAGCCTCCAGGGGGCCCCCTATGGCTACACCTTC
TRBV18	-	-	TRBJ1-1	CASSPLTGGTEAFF	TGTGCCAGCTCACCACTAACAGGTGGTACTGAAGCTTTCTTT
TRBV24-1	-	-	TRBJ2-3	CATGGGSMDTQYF	TGTGCCACGGGAGGAGGTAGTATGGATACGCAGTATTTT
TRBV30	TRBD1	-	TRBJ1-1	CAWETQGGTEAFF	TGTGCCTGGGAAACACAGGGGGGCACTGAAGCTTTCTTT
TRBV6-2/TRBV6-3	-	-	TRBJ1-1	CASSSTGTGAFF	TGTGCCAGCAGTTCTACAGGGACCGGGGCTTTCTTT
TRBV6-2/TRBV6-3	-	-	TRBJ1-4	CASSYSLQSATNEKLFF	TGTGCCAGCAGTTACTCGCTCCAGAGCGCAACTAATGAAAAACTGTTTTTT
TRBV4-1	TRBD1	-	TRBJ2-2	CASSRDGTGNTGELFF	TGCGCCAGCAGCCGAGACGGGACAGGGAACACCGGGGAGCTGTTTTTT
TRBV7-2	TRBD1	-	TRBJ1-2	CASSPRTGAGYGYTF	TGTGCCAGCAGCCCACGAACAGGGGCTGGCTATGGCTACACCTTC
TRBV7-9	TRBD2	-	TRBJ2-5	CASSLGRTSGKETQYF	TGTGCCAGCAGCTTAGGAAGGACTAGCGGGAAAGAGACCCAGTACTTC
TRBV6-2/TRBV6-3	TRBD2	-	TRBJ2-3	CASSGNELGLAFTDTQYF	TGTGCCAGCAGTGGCAACGAACTGGGACTAGCCTTCACAGATACGCAGTATTTT
TRBV6-2/TRBV6-3	-	-	TRBJ2-7	CASSWSKEQYF	TGTGCCAGCAGTTGGTCTAAAGAGCAGTACTTC
TRBV24-1	TRBD1	-	TRBJ1-2	CATSDSGTGSYTF	TGTGCCACCAGTGATTCAGGGACAGGGAGCTACACCTTC
TRBV9	-	-	TRBJ1-2	CASSPVGAYDYGYTF	TGTGCCAGCAGCCCAGTGGGGGCTTATGACTATGGCTACACCTTC
TRBV7-2	-	once	TRBJ1-2	CASSTPNAGYGYTF	TGTGCCAGCAGCACCCCAAACGCGGGCTACGGCTACACCTTC
TRBV7-2	TRBD2	-	TRBJ2-3	CASSHRIGGGPDTQYF	TGTGCCAGCAGCCATCGAATCGGGGGAGGGCCAGATACGCAGTATTTT
TRBV11-2	-	-	TRBJ1-6	CASSLAVAGRDNSPLHF	TGTGCCAGCAGCTTAGCTGTTGCGGGACGGGACAATTCACCCCTCCACTTT
TRBV11-2	-	medium-sized	TRBJ1-2	CASSPRDSRGGYGYTF	TGTGCCAGCAGCCCCAGAGATAGTCGGGGAGGCTATGGCTACACCTTC
TRBV9	TRBD1	-	TRBJ1-1	CASSPDRDTEAFF	TGTGCCAGCAGCCCCGACAGGGACACTGAAGCTTTCTTT
TRBV19	-	-	TRBJ1-1	CATQGRAEAFF	TGTGCCACCCAGGGTCGGGCTGAAGCTTTCTTT
TRBV14	TRBD2	-	TRBJ2-7	CASSRIAGGIYEQYF	TGTGCCAGCAGCCGGATAGCGGGAGGAATCTACGAGCAGTACTTC
TRBV11-3	-	once	TRBJ2-1	CASSLGNRYNEQFF	TGTGCCAGCAGCTTAGGCAACAGGTACAATGAGCAGTTCTTC
TRBV3-1/TRBV3-2	-	-	TRBJ2-7	CASSQGLGAYEQYF	TGTGCCAGCAGCCAAGGACTAGGGGCCTACGAGCAGTACTTC
TRBV12-3/TRBV12-4	-	-	TRBJ1-5	CASSLGPYQPQHF	TGTGCCAGCAGCCTAGGCCCCTATCAGCCCCAGCATTTT
TRBV7-2	-	-	TRBJ2-2	CASSLSPGTNTGELFF	TGTGCCAGCAGCTTAAGCCCGGGGACGAACACCGGGGAGCTGTTTTTT
TRBV19	-	once	TRBJ1-2	CASSMDSYGYTF	TGTGCCAGTAGTATGGACAGCTATGGCTACACCTTC
TRBV27	-	-	TRBJ1-2	CASSFRDLSGGYTF	TGTGCCAGCAGTTTCCGGGACTTATCAGGAGGCTACACCTTC
TRBV9	-	-	TRBJ2-3	CASSVAPSGTDTQYF	TGTGCCAGCAGCGTAGCCCCTTCCGGTACAGATACGCAGTATTTT
TRBV7-2	-	-	TRBJ2-3	CASSLVRRAPDTQYF	TGTGCCAGCAGCTTAGTACGCAGGGCCCCAGATACGCAGTATTTT
TRBV10-3	TRBD2	-	TRBJ2-2	CATGAEPGGNGELFF	TGTGCCACCGGGGCCGAGCCGGGAGGTAACGGGGAGCTGTTTTTT
TRBV5-1	TRBD1	-	TRBJ2-5	CASKPGDRGSQETQYF	TGCGCCAGCAAGCCTGGGGACAGGGGGTCCCAAGAGACCCAGTACTTC
TRBV27	TRBD1	-	TRBJ1-2	CASSLSKGAGEGFYGYTF	TGTGCCAGCAGTTTATCGAAGGGGGCAGGTGAAGGGTTCTATGGCTACACCTTC
TRBV28	-	few	TRBJ1-5	CASSPARGNQPQHF	TGTGCCAGCAGTCCGGCCCGGGGCAATCAGCCCCAGCATTTT
TRBV27	-	-	TRBJ2-7	CASSPRPPGYEQYF	TGTGCCAGCAGTCCTCGCCCCCCGGGATACGAGCAGTACTTC
TRBV4-1	-	once	TRBJ2-3	CASSQVRDTQYF	TGCGCCAGCAGCCAAGTGCGGGATACGCAGTATTTT
TRBV19	-	once	TRBJ1-1	CASSTQPGGSTEAFF	TGTGCCAGTAGTACTCAACCCGGGGGGAGCACTGAAGCTTTCTTT
TRBV18	-	-	TRBJ2-5	CASSPRQVENEQYF	TGTGCCAGCTCACCAAGGCAGGTTGAAAATGAGCAGTACTTC
TRBV28	TRBD1	-	TRBJ1-5	CASSGTGGDQPQHF	TGTGCCAGCAGTGGGACAGGGGGCGATCAGCCCCAGCATTTT
TRBV28	-	-	TRBJ1-5	CASSWEQGPNQPQHF	TGTGCCAGCAGCTGGGAACAGGGCCCCAATCAGCCCCAGCATTTT
TRBV4-2	-	few	TRBJ2-6	CASSQVAASSGANVLTF	TGTGCCAGCAGCCAAGTAGCGGCCAGCTCTGGGGCCAACGTCCTGACTTTC
TRBV5-1	-	once	TRBJ1-1	CASSLYPGRDTEAFF	TGCGCCAGCAGCTTGTATCCGGGGAGAGACACTGAAGCTTTCTTT